These 2 T cell receptor beta chains came from one sample sequenced in a study of CD8 T cells in acute hepatitis C reinfection. Measured with immunoSEQ multiplex PCR; TCRdb has only the in-frame clones, and not every one. Of about 3,700 clones in the sample, roughly 41% were seen once. Study conclusions and caveats: TRBV04 and TRBV06 were preferentially used in all groups, not explained by naive pool overrepresentation.

Time point here: acute HCV infection, within 168 days of estimated infection date. Sequencing of hepatitis C virus-specific cells was done ex vivo rather than after in vitro expansion. Sequences were derived from HCV NS3-1073 tetramer-sorted CD8+ T cells from PBMCs, sampled during acute infection. Every receptor here comes from a man aged 25 to 45 with chronic hepatitis C.

CDR3 amino acids: CASMTPIVSTSTDTQYF. CDR3 DNA: TGTGCCAGCATGACTCCAATAGTGTCTACGTCGACAGATACGCAGTATTTT. The chain employs TRBV5-5 and TRBJ2-3; D remains ambiguous. Trimming stripped 6 bases from V and 3 bases from J, with 23 bases between. This CDR3 spans 17 amino acids. The germline CDR1 and CDR2 sequences are SGHKS and YYEKEE (reference sequence).

V usage is TRBV2 and J usage is TRBJ2-1; weak D call: TRBD1 (6 bases). CDR3 size: 14 residues. V was clipped by 1 base and J by 8 bases, with 12 bases between them. Germline lookup yields CDR1 SNHLY and CDR2 FYNNEI. CDR3 loop: CASSEGTDLHEQFF. CDR3 coding DNA: TGTGCCAGCAGTGAAGGGACAGACCTCCATGAGCAGTTCTTC.